Below are 19 T cell receptor beta chains sequenced from a single sample in a study of T-cell memory formation after mild COVID-19 (dated by TCRdb to the early 2020s). Libraries came from 5' RACE. TCRdb lists the instrument as Illumina NovaSeq 6000. TCRdb passed the public sequencing reads through fastp at Q25 and MiXCR, retaining productive beta sequences. Every CDR3 protein is listed once, alongside the most common genes and DNA of its rows. This sample has 580,000 or so distinct CDR3 sequences in its table, and 17% of those were observed once. Of the sample, roughly 8% is held by the ten largest clones. Sequencing was carried out using PBMCs or a T cell subset sorted from them (not recorded which). Receptors originate from an adult woman who had mild COVID-19 (a few samples of this study predate the infection). The sample titles of this study are shuffled in the database, so cell type and time point are left out; the donor was told from shared clones.

This chain links TRBV4-2 with TRBJ2-1, with 8 bases fitting TRBD1. CDR3 length: 16 residues. The V gene end was trimmed by 3 bases and the J gene end by 5 bases; junction bases not matched to a gene: 9. The germline V gene has CDR1 LGHNA and CDR2 YNFKEQ. CDR3 residues: CASSQTGVWGHNEQFF. CDR3 nucleotides: TGTGCCAGCAGCCAGACAGGGGTTTGGGGCCACAATGAGCAGTTCTTC.

This clonotype was counted a few times. V and J are TRBV7-2 and TRBJ2-3; 16 nucleotides align to TRBD2. The germline V gene encodes CDR1 SGHTA and CDR2 FQGNSA. CDR3 size: 19 residues. V lost 4 bases and J lost 6; bases outside the gene matches: 13. CDR3 loop: CASSWGTSGRAYRRDTQYF. The CDR3 DNA reads as TGTGCCAGCAGCTGGGGGACTAGCGGGAGGGCCTACCGTAGGGATACGCAGTATTTT.

The rearrangement uses TRBV27 and TRBJ2-5, with 7 nucleotides matching TRBD2. Trimming removed 4 bases from V and 2 bases from J; junction bases left unmatched: 4. Per the germline V gene, CDR1 is MNHEY and CDR2 is SMNVEV (reference sequence). The CDR3 is made up of 14 amino acids. CDR3 bases: TGTGCCAGCAGTTGGGGAGCGGGGCAAGAGACCCAGTACTTC. Translation: CASSWGAGQETQYF.

This clonotype came up a few times. The chain joins TRBV20-1 to TRBJ2-1; TRBD2 agrees at 12 bases. The trim removed 4 bases at V and 7 bases at J, leaving 5 bases unmatched. Looked up from germline, CDR1 is DFQATT and CDR2 is SNEGSKA (reference sequence). This CDR3 has 14 residues. This CDR3 reads CSATSGRDRNEQFF. CDR3 DNA sequence: TGCAGTGCTACTAGCGGGAGGGATAGGAATGAGCAGTTCTTC.

The rearrangement uses TRBV29-1 and TRBJ2-7, with 7 nucleotides matching TRBD1. CDR1 SQVTM and CDR2 ANQGSEA come from the germline V gene. The CDR3 runs 14 residues. Germline trimming cut 3 bases from V and 2 bases from J; bases unmatched to any gene: 7. CDR3 loop: CSVELETGTYEQYF. CDR3 bases: TGCAGCGTTGAGTTAGAGACAGGGACCTACGAGCAGTACTTC.

This clonotype was counted a few times. The rearrangement links TRBV5-5 to TRBJ1-4, with D unresolved. V gave up 4 bases and J gave up 0 bases, with 10 bases separating them. The CDR3 has 15 amino acids. Germline CDR1 reads SGHKS; CDR2 reads YYEKEE (reference sequence). The CDR3: CASSTWGSTNEKLFF. The DNA of the CDR3 is TGTGCCAGCAGCACCTGGGGTTCAACTAATGAAAAACTGTTTTTT.

J is TRBJ2-5 and V is TRBV20-1, with 15 bases lining up with TRBD2. There are 15 residues in the CDR3. Per the germline V gene, CDR1 is DFQATT and CDR2 is SNEGSKA (reference sequence). With V trimmed by 4 bases and J by 4 bases, 4 bases remained unmatched. CDR3 amino acids: CSATRTSGRGETQYF. The CDR3 region has the DNA TGCAGTGCTACCAGGACTAGCGGGAGGGGAGAGACCCAGTACTTC.

This chain joins TRBV18 and TRBJ2-1, with D uncertain. Trimming cost V 0 bases and J 8 bases, with 8 bases left between them. The CDR3 length is 13 residues. Germline lookup yields CDR1 KGHSH and CDR2 LQKENI. CDR3 in amino acids: CASSPPGDYEQFF. CDR3 nucleotides: TGTGCCAGCTCACCACCTGGCGACTATGAGCAGTTCTTC.

This clonotype showed up just a few times. This chain links TRBV7-8 with TRBJ2-6, with TRBD2 as a possible D gene (5 bases). There are 17 residues in the CDR3. Deletions cut 5 bases from V and 0 bases from J, with 14 bases between. CDR1 is SGHVS and CDR2 is FQNEAQ in the germline V gene. The CDR3 reads CASSLRAESSGANVLTF. CDR3 sequence (DNA): TGTGCCAGCAGCCTGCGGGCGGAGAGCTCTGGGGCCAACGTCCTGACTTTC.

The V call is TRBV6-5, the J call TRBJ2-7, with 8 bases identical to TRBD2. The CDR3 has 16 residues. Per the germline V gene, CDR1 is MNHEY and CDR2 is SVGAGI. V lost 6 bases to trimming and J lost 3 bases; unmatched junction nucleotides: 13. Here the CDR3 reads CASSPLPGGPFYEQYF. The CDR3 DNA reads TGTGCCAGCAGCCCTCTCCCGGGGGGGCCTTTCTACGAGCAGTACTTC.

This clonotype was seen a handful of times. The chain carries TRBV5-1 and TRBJ1-1; D unclear. CDR1 and CDR2 (germline): SGHRS, YFSETQ. V was shortened by 5 bases and J by 3 bases, with 14 bases between the two germline ends. The CDR3 spans 14 residues. CDR3 loop: CASRHKDPYTEAFF. The CDR3 DNA follows: TGCGCCAGCAGACACAAGGACCCGTACACTGAAGCTTTCTTT.

This clonotype has only a few counts. This chain joins TRBV12-3 or TRBV12-4 and TRBJ1-5; D remains unclear. V gave up 3 bases and J gave up 5 bases, with 14 bases separating them. CDR3 length: 15 residues. The CDR3 protein is CASSFRRRIDQPQHF. The DNA for the CDR3 is TGTGCCAGCAGTTTTCGCAGACGGATTGATCAGCCCCAGCATTTT.

This clonotype was seen only a few times. The V gene is TRBV24-1, the J gene TRBJ1-1; D might be TRBD1 (6 bases). The V end lost 3 bases, the J end lost 1 base, and 11 bases lay between the germline ends. The CDR3 extends over 15 amino acids. CDR1 and CDR2 from the germline V gene are KGHDR and SFDVKD. For the CDR3, the DNA is TGTGCCACCAGTGATGGACAGTTCGAGAACACTGAAGCTTTCTTT. This encodes CATSDGQFENTEAFF.

In this sample, this clonotype turned up a few times. The gene calls are TRBV7-8 and TRBJ1-1; TRBD1 might be the D (6 bases). Per the germline V gene, CDR1 is SGHVS and CDR2 is FQNEAQ. This CDR3 is 13 amino acids long. V lost 7 bases and J lost 8, with 17 bases in between. CDR3 bases: TGTGCCAGCACCGTAGGGAGGGGGTCGGAAGCTTTCTTT. This encodes CASTVGRGSEAFF. Complete variable domain (other parts from reference TRBV7-8 and TRBJ1-1): GAGVSQSPRYKVAKRGQDVALRCDPISGHVSLFWYQQALGQGPEFLTYFQNEAQLDKSGLPSDRFFAERPEGSVSTLKIQRTQQEDSAVYLCASTVGRGSEAFFGQGTRLTVV.

Only a few counts were recorded for this clonotype. This sequence joins TRBV6-5 and TRBJ2-2, with D uncertain. V lost 5 bases and J lost 7, with 8 bases in between. Germline lookup yields CDR1 MNHEY and CDR2 SVGAGI. The CDR3 extends over 12 amino acids. The CDR3 sequence is CASSLLDGELFF. The CDR3, as DNA: TGTGCCAGCAGTCTTCTGGACGGGGAGCTGTTTTTT.

This clonotype appeared a few times. The V and J genes are TRBV2 and TRBJ1-1, with 8 positions matching TRBD1. Germline assignment: CDR1 SNHLY and CDR2 FYNNEI. This CDR3 has 16 amino acids. Trimming removed 2 bases from V and 1 base from J; junction bases left unmatched: 6. CDR3 coding DNA: TGTGCCAGCAGTGAACAAGGTGGGACAGGGAACACTGAAGCTTTCTTT. Its protein is CASSEQGGTGNTEAFF.

This chain connects TRBV7-9 to TRBJ2-7; D possibly matches TRBD1 or TRBD2 (5 bases each). This CDR3 has 13 amino acids. Germline CDR1 SEHNR, CDR2 FQNEAQ (reference sequence). V dropped 5 bases and J dropped 3 bases, with 11 bases sitting between them. CDR3 DNA sequence: TGTGCCAGCAGCGGGGACGGATACTACGAGCAGTACTTC. Translation: CASSGDGYYEQYF.

This clonotype was counted at least ten times. This chain links TRBV7-8 with TRBJ2-7, with unresolved D. The CDR3 loop spans 14 amino acids. V was cut by 3 bases and J by 0 bases, with 9 bases left in between. The germline V gene encodes CDR1 SGHVS and CDR2 FQNEAQ. The CDR3 is CASSLDDLSYEQYF. The CDR3 DNA sequence: TGTGCCAGCAGCTTGGACGACCTCTCCTACGAGCAGTACTTC.

This clonotype was detected a few times. V usage is TRBV24-1 and J usage is TRBJ2-1; possible D gene TRBD2, 5 bases. CDR1 and CDR2 from the germline V gene are KGHDR and SFDVKD. Trimming cost V 1 base and J 7 bases, with 13 bases left between them. This CDR3 is built from 15 residues. The CDR3 sequence is CATSDLTGPGNEQFF. CDR3 bases: TGTGCCACCAGTGATTTAACGGGCCCGGGAAATGAGCAGTTCTTC.